The clone carrying this TCR beta chain was recorded only once. Its antigen is unknown. TCRdb processed the reads anew with MiXCR; each CDR3 protein has one entry. The repertoire includes a few hundred thousand distinct CDR3 sequences, 40% of them detected once, and 48% sits in the top ten. The sample is drawn from a study of T cell repertoires in cytomegalovirus infection. Background on the study: Recently identified HLA-C-restricted CMV epitopes and well-studied HLA-B-restricted CMV epitopes were used by the study. Shared public TCR beta signatures pointed to both CMV infection and a matching HLA type.

Points from the study as a whole: The study found HLA-C-restricted CMV-specific TCR beta clonotypes dominating the ex vivo response.

The sequencing here drew on cultured PBMCs, taken from culture after CMV antigen stimulation. This sequence originates from a human donor in good health (CMV status not recorded). Some clones in this sample may be carry-over from other donors' samples.

CDR3 protein: CSAYRGTNTGELFF. The CDR3 nucleotides read TGCAGTGCTTATCGGGGGACGAACACCGGGGAGCTGTTTTTT. This chain uses TRBV20-1 with TRBJ2-2; D might be TRBD2 (6 bases). Trimming shortened V by 5 bases and J by 0 bases, and 10 bases separated the two germline ends. The CDR3 is made up of 14 amino acids. The germline V gene has CDR1 DFQATT and CDR2 SNEGSKA (reference sequence).